Reported below is one TCR beta chain. Its antigen remains unknown. This same CDR3 is encoded by further DNA sequences in the sample. This sample is drawn from a study of Ad26.COV2.S vaccination and SARS-CoV-2 variants. Using immunoSEQ multiplex PCR, the repertoire was profiled, and TCRdb retains in-frame clones only, with some absent. The sample lists just over 350,000 clones; 92% were seen once. General study results and limits: Ad26.COV2.S recipients had broader spike-specific TCRs (P = 0.0014). There was a possibility that the TCR breadth and depth analyses underestimated total T cell responses.

This CDR3 spans 11 amino acids. Germline assignment: CDR1 DFQATT and CDR2 SNEGSKA (reference sequence). The V end was cut by 5 bases, the J end by 7 bases, with 9 bases between. The TCR comes from a human donor who had recovered from COVID-19. The sequencing used peripheral blood, collected after recovery from COVID-19. The rearrangement links TRBV20-1 to TRBJ2-1; D is uncertain. CDR3 nucleotides: TGCAGTGCTCGCCTCGTTAATGAGCAGTTCTTC. It specifies CSARLVNEQFF.